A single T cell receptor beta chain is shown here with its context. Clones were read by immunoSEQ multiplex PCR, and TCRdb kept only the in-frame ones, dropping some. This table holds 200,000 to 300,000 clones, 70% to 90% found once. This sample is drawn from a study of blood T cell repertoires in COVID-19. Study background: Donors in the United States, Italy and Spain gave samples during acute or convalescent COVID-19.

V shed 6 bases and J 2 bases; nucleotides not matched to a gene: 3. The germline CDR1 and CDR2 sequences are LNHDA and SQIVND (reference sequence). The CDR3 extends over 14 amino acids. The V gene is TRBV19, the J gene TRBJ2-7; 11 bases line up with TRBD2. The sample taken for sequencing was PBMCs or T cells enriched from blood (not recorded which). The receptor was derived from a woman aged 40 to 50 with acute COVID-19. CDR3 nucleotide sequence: TGTGCCAGTAGAGCGACTAGCGGGACCTACGAGCAGTACTTC. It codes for CASRATSGTYEQYF.